The rows below give T cell receptor beta chains drawn from one sample of a study of T cells in Graves' hyperthyroidism and ophthalmopathy. Each CDR3 protein gets one entry after TCRdb re-called the multiplex PCR reads with MiXCR. The repertoire holds 300,000 to 350,000 distinct CDR3 sequences, with over 15% as singletons. Sequenced material: blood. The receptor source for this set is a young man with Graves' hyperthyroidism. Each CDR3 is given with its conserved first and last residue. The order of the fields is clone size, J gene, D gene, V gene, CDR3 DNA, CDR3 protein. A D gene is named only where the DNA matches it firmly. Expanded clones are given a class, and other clones once, few, many or no size at all.

many	TRBJ1-1	NA	TRBV9	TGTGCCAGCAGCGCTAACCACCGGGCCGACATGAACACTGAAGCTTTCTTT	CASSANHRADMNTEAFF
many	TRBJ1-1	TRBD1	TRBV3-1	TGTGCCAGCAGTCCGAGGGACAGACTGAACACTGAAGCTTTCTTT	CASSPRDRLNTEAFF
many	TRBJ2-7	NA	TRBV29-1	TGCAGCGCGGCGCAGGGCCACGAGCAGTACTTC	CSAAQGHEQYF
few	TRBJ2-5	NA	TRBV19	TGTGCCAGTAGCCTCACTAGAAGTGAGACCCAGTACTTC	CASSLTRSETQYF
few	TRBJ2-1	TRBD2	TRBV5-5	TGTGCCAGCAGCTTGGACGGCCCGGGGGGTGAGCAGTTCTTC	CASSLDGPGGEQFF
many	TRBJ2-1	NA	TRBV15	TGTGCCACCAGCAGAGATCGGGGATACAATGAGCAGTTCTTC	CATSRDRGYNEQFF
many	TRBJ1-2	TRBD1	TRBV5-1	TGCGCCAGCAGCAATTCGGACAGGGGGCACGGCTACACCTTC	CASSNSDRGHGYTF
NA	TRBJ2-7	TRBD2	TRBV6-1	TGTGCCAGCAGTCCTGGACTAGCGGGAGGGCCCTACTCCTACGAGCAGTACTTC	CASSPGLAGGPYSYEQYF
many	TRBJ2-1	NA	TRBV11-2	TGTGCCAGCAGTCCACCCCCAGTTTTTGAGCAGTTCTTC	CASSPPPVFEQFF
many	TRBJ2-7	NA	TRBV11-2	TGTGCCAGCAGCCTCGAAACCTACGAGCAGTACTTC	CASSLETYEQYF
few	TRBJ1-1	TRBD1	TRBV7-9	TGTGCCAGCAGCCCATGGACAGGGCTGACTGAAGCTTTCTTT	CASSPWTGLTEAFF
NA	TRBJ2-6	NA	TRBV27	TGTGCCAGCAGTTCCATAGGGTCGTCTGGGGCCAACGTCCTGACTTTC	CASSSIGSSGANVLTF
many	TRBJ2-1	NA	TRBV2	TGTGCCAGCAGCCAGGGGCGGACCTACAATGAGCAGTTCTTC	CASSQGRTYNEQFF
NA	TRBJ2-3	NA	TRBV10-3	TGTGCCATCAGCCCGATCACAGATACGCAGTATTTT	CAISPITDTQYF
few	TRBJ1-1	NA	TRBV19	TGTGCCAGTAGGGATCCGAACACTGAAGCTTTCTTT	CASRDPNTEAFF
many	TRBJ1-5	TRBD1	TRBV20-1	TGCAGTGCCAGACAGGGGGCAGAGTGGCAGCCCCAGCATTTT	CSARQGAEWQPQHF
NA	TRBJ2-1	NA	TRBV6-4	TGTGCCAGCAGTGAGTCGGGCGGGATCTACAATGAGCAGTTCTTC	CASSESGGIYNEQFF
few	TRBJ2-3	NA	TRBV24-1	TGTGCCACCAGTGAGCTCCTCTTCGGGGGCACAGATACGCAGTATTTT	CATSELLFGGTDTQYF
NA	TRBJ2-3	TRBD1	TRBV12-3/TRBV12-4	TGTGCCAGCAGTTTGAGGTGGCGGACAGGGGCCAAGAAAAATACGCAGTATTTT	CASSLRWRTGAKKNTQYF
few	TRBJ1-2	NA	TRBV27	TGTGCCAGCACCAGAGGGGGGGTGTCCTATGGCTACACCTTC	CASTRGGVSYGYTF
many	TRBJ1-2	NA	TRBV29-1	TGCAGCGTTGGACACCTCCTCTATGGCTACACCTTC	CSVGHLLYGYTF
many	TRBJ1-1	NA	TRBV12-3/TRBV12-4	TGTGCCAGCAGTTTCGTGAGGGGGGTCCGGAACACTGAAGCTTTCTTT	CASSFVRGVRNTEAFF